A single sample gave rise to the 21 T cell receptor beta chains below, sequenced in a study of T cell clonotyping in hematopoietic cell transplantation. The table came from immunoSEQ multiplex PCR; TCRdb's copy has only in-frame clones and leaves some out. The profile shows around 15,000 clones, just over 95% of them singletons. This specimen consisted of peripheral blood mononuclear cells, obtained 30 days after allogeneic stem cell transplant. All receptors come from a female patient between 50 and 59 years old who had an allogeneic stem cell transplant from an unrelated donor, so T cells may come from the graft donor. Some clones in this sample may be carry-over from other donors' samples.

The rearrangement uses TRBV9 and TRBJ2-3; 7 bases line up with TRBD2. This CDR3 contains 15 residues. Germline values: CDR1 SGDLS, CDR2 YYNGEE. V trimming: 4 bases; J trimming: 2 bases; junction bases outside the gene matches: 7. The CDR3 nucleotides are TGTGCCAGCAGCCTCCAAGCGGGAACCACAGATACGCAGTATTTT. It encodes CASSLQAGTTDTQYF. Drawing the rest from reference TRBV9 and TRBJ2-3, the complete variable domain is DSGVTQTPKHLITATGQRVTLRCSPRSGDLSVYWYQQSLDQGLQFLIQYYNGEERAKGNILERFSAQQFPDLHSELNLSSLELGDSALYFCASSLQAGTTDTQYFGPGTRLTVL.

The genes are TRBV4-2 and TRBJ2-7; 9 bases map to TRBD2. This CDR3 comprises 16 residues. Germline V gene lookup returns CDR1 LGHNA and CDR2 YNFKEQ. Trimming at V came to 1 base and at J to 4 bases, leaving 8 bases not matched to a gene. The CDR3 nucleotides read TGTGCCAGCAGCCAAGGGGGTAGCGGGGGAGGATACGAGCAGTACTTC. This codes for CASSQGGSGGGYEQYF.

This sequence joins TRBV4-3 and TRBJ2-5; TRBD2 matches at 10 bases. After removal of 0 bases from V and 3 bases from J, the junction contained 4 bases not matched to a gene. The CDR3 has 16 residues. Germline loops: CDR1 LGHNA, CDR2 YSLEER. The CDR3 coding sequence is TGCGCCAGCAGCCAAGAGAGTCTAGCGGGGGAAGAGACCCAGTACTTC. Amino acids: CASSQESLAGEETQYF.

This clone was seen just once. The CDR3 spells CASSTRQDQETQYF. CDR3 nucleotide sequence: TGTGCCAGCAGCACCAGACAGGACCAAGAGACCCAGTACTTC. The V gene is TRBV9, the J gene TRBJ2-5; the D gene is possibly TRBD1 (6 bases). CDR3 size: 14 residues. CDR1 SGDLS and CDR2 YYNGEE come from the germline V gene. V gave up 4 bases and J gave up 0 bases, with 10 bases separating them.

The CDR3 sequence is CASSLVGQGNTEAFF. The CDR3 nucleotides read TGTGCCAGCAGCTTAGTGGGACAGGGGAACACTGAAGCTTTCTTT. The rearrangement uses TRBV7-9 and TRBJ1-1; 9 bases map to TRBD1. CDR1 and CDR2 from the germline V gene are SEHNR and FQNEAQ (reference sequence). The V gene end was trimmed by 1 base and the J gene end by 1 base; junction bases not matched to a gene: 1. The CDR3 contains 15 residues.

The chain couples TRBV27 to TRBJ2-5, with a tentative D call TRBD2 (5 bases). This CDR3 is built from 16 residues. Trimming shortened V by 6 bases and J by 5 bases, and 22 bases separated the two germline ends. Germline V lookup: CDR1 MNHEY, CDR2 SMNVEV (reference sequence). The DNA for the CDR3 is TGTGCCAGCAGCCTAGCCGGGCCGCGAGAAGTCGAGACCCAGTACTTC. Translating gives CASSLAGPREVETQYF.

V usage is TRBV7-3 and J usage is TRBJ1-1, with no clear D. Trimming stripped 5 bases from V and 1 base from J, with 11 bases between. Germline CDR1 SGHTA, CDR2 FQGTGA. This CDR3 is 14 amino acids long. CDR3 residues: CASSPGRENTEAFF. The DNA for the CDR3 is TGTGCCAGCAGCCCCGGTAGAGAGAACACTGAAGCTTTCTTT.

This chain joins TRBV7-2 and TRBJ1-5; maybe TRBD1 (5 bases). Germline V gives CDR1 SGHTA, CDR2 FQGNSA. CDR3 length equals 15 residues. The V and J ends lost 4 bases and 4 bases respectively, with 14 bases between them. Here the CDR3 DNA reads TGTGCCAGCAGCTCCCGCGGGGGAGGTAATCAGCCCCAGCATTTT. Translating it yields CASSSRGGGNQPQHF.

J is TRBJ1-2 and V is TRBV10-1, with D unresolved. The ends were cut back, 0 bases at V and 8 bases at J, with 10 bases in the middle. The CDR3 runs 13 residues. The germline CDR1 and CDR2 sequences are WNHNN and SYGVQD (reference sequence). CDR3 amino acids: CASSESRWAGYTF. In DNA, the CDR3 is TGCGCCAGCAGTGAGTCCCGATGGGCGGGCTACACCTTC.

CDR3 in DNA: TGTGCCAGCAGCTTAAGCGTTAACACTGAAGCTTTCTTT. It encodes CASSLSVNTEAFF. V and J are TRBV7-3 and TRBJ1-1; D is undetermined. This CDR3 has 13 amino acids. With 1 base removed from V and 2 bases from J, the gap between germline ends came to 5 bases. The germline CDR1 and CDR2 sequences are SGHTA and FQGTGA.

The rearrangement links TRBV7-3 to TRBJ2-1; 10 bases agree with TRBD2. The CDR3 extends over 14 amino acids. From germline, CDR1 is SGHTA and CDR2 FQGTGA. V trimming: 6 bases; J trimming: 8 bases; junction bases outside the gene matches: 7. CDR3 bases: TGTGCCAGCAGTGCGAGCGGGGGGGTACATGAGCAGTTCTTC. This gives the protein CASSASGGVHEQFF.

The chain has TRBV6-4 and TRBJ1-1; D is unclear. V was trimmed by 0 bases and J by 8 bases, leaving 7 bases between them. The CDR3 has 12 residues. Germline V lookup: CDR1 MRHNA, CDR2 SNTAGT. This chain's CDR3 is CASSDSKGEAFF. CDR3 bases: TGTGCCAGCAGTGACTCGAAAGGGGAAGCTTTCTTT.

The chain uses TRBV11-2 and TRBJ2-7; TRBD2 matches at 8 bases. The length of the CDR3 is 13 residues. Losses at the gene ends were 2 bases for V and 7 bases for J; bases not matched to a gene: 4. Germline values: CDR1 SGHAT, CDR2 FQNNGV. CDR3 in DNA: TGTGCCAGCAGCTTAAGGACTAGCTGGGAGCAGTACTTC. As protein: CASSLRTSWEQYF.

The chain has TRBV19 and TRBJ1-3; D remains ambiguous. Germline lookup yields CDR1 LNHDA and CDR2 SQIVND (reference sequence). Trimming shortened V by 3 bases and J by 2 bases, and 11 bases separated the two germline ends. The CDR3 spans 15 residues. As DNA, the CDR3 is TGTGCCAGTAGTATCTCTGGAAGTACTGGAAACACCATATATTTT. It encodes CASSISGSTGNTIYF.

The chain is built from TRBV10-3 and TRBJ2-7; the D gene could be TRBD1 or TRBD2 (6 bases each). This CDR3 spans 16 amino acids. In germline, CDR1 is ENHRY, CDR2 SYGVKD. V lost 2 bases and J lost 1, with 15 bases in between. CDR3 residues: CAISEGETGRSYEQYF. In DNA, the CDR3 is TGTGCCATCAGTGAGGGGGAAACAGGGAGGTCCTACGAGCAGTACTTC.

The J gene is TRBJ2-6, the V gene TRBV6-4; 9 bases are a match to TRBD1. V shed 4 bases and J 4 bases; nucleotides not matched to a gene: 11. There are 18 residues in the CDR3. Per the germline V gene, CDR1 is MRHNA and CDR2 is SNTAGT. The CDR3 DNA reads as TGTGCCAGCAGTGGGCCTTCCGGGACAGGGTTAGGGGCCAACGTCCTGACTTTC. Amino acid sequence: CASSGPSGTGLGANVLTF.

The gene calls are TRBV7-2 and TRBJ1-2, with D possibly matching TRBD1 (5 bases). This CDR3 has 13 amino acids. V was pared by 1 base and J by 3 bases, with 6 bases between. Germline CDR1 SGHTA, CDR2 FQGNSA. The chain's CDR3 is CASSLGGDYGYTF. The DNA for the CDR3 is TGTGCCAGCAGCTTAGGGGGGGACTATGGCTACACCTTC.

The chain recombines TRBV7-9 with TRBJ1-5; TRBD1 is a possible D gene (6 bases). Trimming left V 5 bases short and J 5 bases short, with 13 bases between. Germline V gene lookup returns CDR1 SEHNR and CDR2 FQNEAQ (reference sequence). The CDR3 contains 14 residues. The chain's CDR3 is CASSKGGHDQPQHF. The DNA for the CDR3 is TGTGCCAGCAGCAAAGGGGGTCACGATCAGCCCCAGCATTTT.

The rearrangement links TRBV5-1 to TRBJ2-3; D could derive from TRBD1 or TRBD2 (6 bases each). V was pared by 7 bases and J by 5 bases, with 14 bases between. The CDR3 sequence is 13 residues long. The germline V gene has CDR1 SGHRS and CDR2 YFSETQ. The CDR3 spells CASFTGAGDTQYF. In DNA, the CDR3 is TGCGCCAGCTTCACGGGGGCCGGAGATACGCAGTATTTT. The full variable domain, with the rest looked up from reference TRBV5-1 and TRBJ2-3, is KAGVTQTPRYLIKTRGQQVTLSCSPISGHRSVSWYQQTPGQGLQFLFEYFSETQRNKGNFPGRFSGRQFSNSRSEMNVSTLELGDSALYLCASFTGAGDTQYFGPGTRLTVL.

The chain uses TRBV10-2 and TRBJ1-4, with D tentatively TRBD1 (5 bases). The CDR3 covers 15 residues. Germline CDR1 reads WSHSY; CDR2 reads SAAADI. V was cut by 8 bases and J by 7 bases, with 20 bases left in between. This chain's CDR3 is CASGAGWDRSEKLFF. CDR3 coding DNA: TGCGCCAGCGGTGCTGGGTGGGACCGAAGTGAAAAACTGTTTTTT.

The rearrangement joins TRBV6-5 to TRBJ2-3; D might be TRBD2 (6 bases). This CDR3 has 13 residues. V lost 8 bases and J lost 4, with 13 bases in between. Germline V gene lookup returns CDR1 MNHEY and CDR2 SVGAGI. The CDR3 here is CASSRGRPDTQYF. The CDR3 DNA sequence: TGTGCCAGCTCGCGGGGTCGACCAGATACGCAGTATTTT.